This T cell receptor beta chain was retrieved from a study of CD8 T cells in ankylosing spondylitis. Points from the study as a whole: Made up of roughly 8 highly homologous variants, a TCR beta motif appeared characteristic of ankylosing spondylitis blood.

Looked up from germline, CDR1 is MNHEY and CDR2 is SVGAGI. V was pared by 0 bases and J by 7 bases, with 16 bases between. The CDR3 totals 15 residues. TCRdb redid the calling of the 5' RACE reads with MiXCR, one entry per CDR3 protein. The sample contains a few hundred thousand distinct CDR3 sequences, approximately 17% of which appear only once. This clonotype was seen a handful of times. Its antigen remains unknown. This TCR was recovered from a male donor with ankylosing spondylitis. Sequencing was done on a sample of blood, either unsorted or a sorted T cell fraction (not recorded which). This rearrangement joins TRBV6-5 to TRBJ2-7; D possibly uses TRBD1 or TRBD2 (5 bases each). Here the CDR3 DNA reads TGTGCCAGCAGTTACTCGGCTGGTGGGACGAAGGAGCAGTACTTC. Amino acids: CASSYSAGGTKEQYF.